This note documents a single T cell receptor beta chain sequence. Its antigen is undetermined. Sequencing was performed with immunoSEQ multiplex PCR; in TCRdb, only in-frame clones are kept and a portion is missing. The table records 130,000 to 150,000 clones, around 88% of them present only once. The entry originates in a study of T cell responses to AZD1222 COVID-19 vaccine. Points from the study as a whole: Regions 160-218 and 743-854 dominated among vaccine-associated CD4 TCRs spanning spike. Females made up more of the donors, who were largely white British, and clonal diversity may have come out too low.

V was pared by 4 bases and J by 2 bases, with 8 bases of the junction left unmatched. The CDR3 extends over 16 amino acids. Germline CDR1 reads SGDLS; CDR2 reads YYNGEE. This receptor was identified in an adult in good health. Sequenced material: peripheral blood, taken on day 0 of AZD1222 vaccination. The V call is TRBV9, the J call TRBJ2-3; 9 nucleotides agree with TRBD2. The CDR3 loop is CASSTRAGGPTDTQYF. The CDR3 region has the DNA TGTGCCAGCAGCACACGAGCGGGAGGACCCACAGATACGCAGTATTTT.